This TCR beta chain was recovered during a study of PD-L1 blockade in urothelial cancer. Time point described: peripheral blood 6 weeks after treatment start. Looked up from germline, CDR1 is SGHRS and CDR2 is YFSETQ. The CDR3 runs to 16 residues. J lost 3 bases, V lost 0 bases, and 7 bases had no gene match. Produced via immunoSEQ multiplex PCR; TCRdb's table is partial and in-frame only. Among tens of thousands of clones listed, less than 90% were seen once. The V call is TRBV5-1, the J call TRBJ2-3, with 7 bases fitting TRBD2. Sequenced here: PBMCs, sampled around atezolizumab (anti-PD-L1) treatment. The TCR was taken from a man in his sixties with urothelial cancer. CDR3 bases: TGCGCCAGCAGCTTGGCCGGCGGGAGTGGAACAGATACGCAGTATTTT. It is translated as CASSLAGGSGTDTQYF. Together with reference TRBV5-1 and TRBJ2-3, the CDR3 gives the full variable domain: KAGVTQTPRYLIKTRGQQVTLSCSPISGHRSVSWYQQTPGQGLQFLFEYFSETQRNKGNFPGRFSGRQFSNSRSEMNVSTLELGDSALYLCASSLAGGSGTDTQYFGPGTRLTVL.